A selection of T cell receptor beta chains follows, all from one sample in a study of blood T cells in healthy people across ages. TCRdb itself ran the 5' RACE reads through MiXCR, one entry per CDR3 protein. The table lists 380,000 or so distinct CDR3 sequences, about 52% of them singletons. The sequencing sample was made of blood. The receptors were gathered from a man aged 60 to 75 in good health. CDR3s include the opening cysteine and the closing phenylalanine or tryptophan. A D gene is named only where the DNA matches it firmly. Only part of the rows carry a size: once, few, many, or a class if the clone is expanded.

clone_size	v_call	d_call	j_call	cdr3_length	cdr3_aa	cdr3_nt
.	TRBV7-9	.	TRBJ2-3	13	CASSPRGGDTQYF	TGTGCCAGCAGCCCCCGGGGTGGAGATACGCAGTATTTT
few	TRBV20-1	TRBD2	TRBJ2-7	15	CSARVRGGGPYEQYF	TGCAGTGCTAGGGTCCGCGGGGGGGGACCTTACGAGCAGTACTTC
.	TRBV12-3/TRBV12-4	.	TRBJ2-7	14	CASSVGSVGGEQYF	TGTGCCAGCAGTGTTGGGAGTGTAGGGGGCGAGCAGTACTTC
.	TRBV29-1	.	TRBJ2-7	12	CSVTDGSYEQYF	TGCAGCGTTACAGACGGATCCTACGAGCAGTACTTC
.	TRBV3-1	.	TRBJ2-5	14	CASSQDRQQETQYF	TGTGCCAGCAGCCAGGACAGACAGCAAGAGACCCAGTACTTC
.	TRBV6-1	.	TRBJ2-1	18	CASSQPRGRGSSYNEQFF	TGTGCCAGCAGTCAGCCCCGCGGAAGGGGGTCCTCCTACAATGAGCAGTTCTTC
.	TRBV3-1	.	TRBJ1-5	15	CASSQGRQGNQPQHF	TGTGCCAGCAGCCAAGGGAGACAGGGCAATCAGCCCCAGCATTTT
once	TRBV2	.	TRBJ2-5	15	CASSEAQLGQETQYF	TGTGCCAGCAGTGAAGCCCAGCTAGGGCAAGAGACCCAGTACTTC
.	TRBV18	.	TRBJ2-7	15	CASSQSRTESYEQYF	TGTGCCAGCTCACAGAGTAGGACAGAATCCTACGAGCAGTACTTC
.	TRBV21-1	.	TRBJ2-7	13	CASSKARDNEQYF	TGTGCCAGCAGCAAAGCCCGGGACAACGAGCAGTACTTC
many	TRBV20-1	TRBD2	TRBJ2-7	14	CSAPGLAGVGEQYF	TGCAGTGCCCCGGGACTAGCGGGAGTTGGCGAGCAGTACTTC
.	TRBV6-2/TRBV6-3	TRBD2	TRBJ2-1	16	CASSPSGRAAVNEEFF	TGTGCCAGCAGCCCTAGCGGGAGGGCCGCAGTTAATGAGGAGTTCTTC
many	TRBV18	TRBD1	TRBJ2-5	15	CASSPGQGASETQYF	TGTGCCAGCTCACCCGGACAGGGGGCATCGGAGACCCAGTACTTC
.	TRBV20-1	.	TRBJ2-1	15	CSAPNRRGWNNEQFF	TGCAGTGCCCCAAACAGGAGAGGGTGGAACAATGAGCAGTTCTTC